Sequencing of this T cell receptor beta chain was carried out in a study of blood T cell repertoires in COVID-19. Germline V gene data show CDR1 as SGHDN and CDR2 as FVKESK. The germline V and J ends were trimmed by 0 bases and 4 bases, with 12 bases remaining between them. CDR3 length: 16 amino acids. In the original processing: The assay estimated nucleated cells by amplifying reference gene primers. Clones were sequenced by immunoSEQ multiplex PCR, and TCRdb holds only the in-frame ones, with some missing. That table supplies the V and J calls and clone size; D and trimming were determined from the DNA. The data show around 280,000 clones, approximately 83% seen once. This clone was found once.

Sequencing was performed on peripheral blood. The chain is built from TRBV14 and TRBJ2-2; no clear D gene. The clonotype originates from a woman in her twenties or thirties who had recovered from COVID-19. CDR3 in DNA: TGTGCCAGCAGCCAAGACCCGCCTGGCTTCACCGGGGAGCTGTTTTTT. The encoded protein is CASSQDPPGFTGELFF.